This T cell receptor beta chain derives from a study of blood T cell repertoires in COVID-19. The repertoire was sequenced with immunoSEQ multiplex PCR; TCRdb's copy has only in-frame clones and lacks some. The top ten hold 3.2% of the sample, which has about 520,000 clones, 80% to 90% seen once. V was trimmed by 5 bases and J by 4 bases, leaving 18 bases between them. The CDR3 has 16 residues. Looked up from germline, CDR1 is MDHEN and CDR2 is SYDVKM. The source material was peripheral blood. This receptor was taken from a human donor in a cohort sampled during active COVID-19. This chain connects TRBV28 to TRBJ2-1, with no clear D. The CDR3 reads CASSPNNAVPYNEQFF. CDR3 nucleotides: TGTGCCAGCAGTCCCAACAATGCCGTGCCTTACAATGAGCAGTTCTTC.